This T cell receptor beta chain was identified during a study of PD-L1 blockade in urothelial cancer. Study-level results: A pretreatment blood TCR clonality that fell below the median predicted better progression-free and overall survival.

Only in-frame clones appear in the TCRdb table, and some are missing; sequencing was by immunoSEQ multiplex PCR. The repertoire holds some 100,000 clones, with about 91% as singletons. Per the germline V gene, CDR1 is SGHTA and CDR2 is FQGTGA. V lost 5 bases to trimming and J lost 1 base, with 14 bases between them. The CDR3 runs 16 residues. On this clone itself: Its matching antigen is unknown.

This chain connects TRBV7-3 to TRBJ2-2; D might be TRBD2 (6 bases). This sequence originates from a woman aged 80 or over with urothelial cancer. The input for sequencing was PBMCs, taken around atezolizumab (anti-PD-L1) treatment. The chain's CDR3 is CASSPNGGMNTGELFF. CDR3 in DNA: TGTGCCAGCAGCCCCAACGGGGGAATGAACACCGGGGAGCTGTTTTTT.